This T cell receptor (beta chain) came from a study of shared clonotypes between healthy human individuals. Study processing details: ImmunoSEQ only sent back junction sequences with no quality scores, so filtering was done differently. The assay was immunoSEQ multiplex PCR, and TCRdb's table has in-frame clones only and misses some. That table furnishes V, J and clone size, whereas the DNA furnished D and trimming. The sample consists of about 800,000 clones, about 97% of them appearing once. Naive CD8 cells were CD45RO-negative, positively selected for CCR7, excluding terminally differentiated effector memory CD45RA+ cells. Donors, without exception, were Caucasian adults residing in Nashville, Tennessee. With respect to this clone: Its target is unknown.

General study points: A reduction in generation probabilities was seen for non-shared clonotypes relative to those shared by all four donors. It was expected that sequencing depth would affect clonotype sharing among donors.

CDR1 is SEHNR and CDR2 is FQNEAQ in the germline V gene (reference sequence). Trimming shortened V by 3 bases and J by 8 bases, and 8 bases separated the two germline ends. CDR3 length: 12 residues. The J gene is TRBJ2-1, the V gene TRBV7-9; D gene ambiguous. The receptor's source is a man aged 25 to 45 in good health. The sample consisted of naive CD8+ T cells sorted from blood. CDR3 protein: CASSLKHDEQFF. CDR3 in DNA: TGTGCCAGCAGCTTGAAACACGATGAGCAGTTCTTC.